This T cell receptor (beta chain) was sequenced in a study of T cells in Graves' hyperthyroidism and ophthalmopathy. Whole-study context: Peripheral blood was drawn at first diagnosis, prior to all treatment.

Germline CDR1 is KGHDR and CDR2 is SFDVKD. V lost 3 bases to trimming and J lost 1 base, with 14 bases between them. There are 16 residues in the CDR3. Template material for amplifying TCR beta CDR3 regions consisted of RNA transcripts. The primer set for the first-round RT-PCR of the TCR CDR3 was HTBI. In TCRdb, the multiplex PCR reads were re-called with MiXCR into one record per CDR3 protein. This repertoire shows nearly 250,000 distinct CDR3 sequences, about 24% found once; its top ten account for roughly a third. With duration under 3 months, ophthalmopathy was active: Clinical Activity Score at least 3, NOSPECS at least 4. PBMCs came from around 9.7 ml fresh peripheral blood. Study conclusions and caveats: The model foresaw ophthalmopathy a median roughly 6.3 months prior to onset.

Turning to this clonotype: What it binds is unknown.

The chain is built from TRBV24-1 and TRBJ2-5, with D possibly being TRBD1 or TRBD2 (6 bases each). The sequencing input was blood. The clonotype comes from a woman aged 40 to 49 with Graves' ophthalmopathy. The CDR3 sequence: CATSDERGAFQETQYF. The CDR3 DNA is TGTGCCACCAGTGATGAGAGGGGGGCTTTCCAAGAGACCCAGTACTTC.